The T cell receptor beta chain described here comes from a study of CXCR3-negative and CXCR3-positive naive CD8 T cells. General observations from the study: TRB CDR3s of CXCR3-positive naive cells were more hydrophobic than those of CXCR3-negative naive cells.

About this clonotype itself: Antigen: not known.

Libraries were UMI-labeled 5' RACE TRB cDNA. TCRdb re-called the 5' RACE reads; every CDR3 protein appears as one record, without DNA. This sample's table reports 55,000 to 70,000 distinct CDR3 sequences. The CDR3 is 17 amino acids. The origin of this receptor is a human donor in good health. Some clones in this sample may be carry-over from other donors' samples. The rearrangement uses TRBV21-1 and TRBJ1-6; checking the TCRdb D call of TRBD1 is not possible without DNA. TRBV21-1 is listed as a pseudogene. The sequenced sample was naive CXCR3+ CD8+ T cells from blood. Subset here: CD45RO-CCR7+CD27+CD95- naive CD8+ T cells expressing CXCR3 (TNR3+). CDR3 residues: CASSTERTGCPHSPLHF.